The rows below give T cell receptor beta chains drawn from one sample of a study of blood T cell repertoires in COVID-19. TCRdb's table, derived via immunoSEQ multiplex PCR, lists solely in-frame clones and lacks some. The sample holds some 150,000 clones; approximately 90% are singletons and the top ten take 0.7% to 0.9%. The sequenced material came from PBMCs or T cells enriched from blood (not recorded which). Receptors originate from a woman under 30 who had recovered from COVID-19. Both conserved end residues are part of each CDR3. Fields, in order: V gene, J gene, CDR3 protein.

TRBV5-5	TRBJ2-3	CASSLHSTTDTQYF
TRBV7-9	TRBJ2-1	CASDFSVLAGGGEQFF
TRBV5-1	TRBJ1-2	CASSTGPGLGYGYTF
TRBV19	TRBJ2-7	CASSMAGLAGDSLEQYF
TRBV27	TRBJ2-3	CASREPSTDTQYF
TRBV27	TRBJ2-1	CASSPRLGGSRNEQFF
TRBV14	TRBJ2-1	CASSQDYRNNEQFF
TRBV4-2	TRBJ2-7	CASSQGEYEQYF
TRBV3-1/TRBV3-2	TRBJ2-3	CASSQAGADTQYF
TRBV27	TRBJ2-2	CASSFTPGTANTGELFF
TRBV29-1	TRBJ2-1	CSVPGQTNNEQFF
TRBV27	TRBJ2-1	CASSLSPPPRAGVLYNEQFF
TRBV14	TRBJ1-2	CASSPGQGWGYTF
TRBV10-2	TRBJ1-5	CASNEQGNGNQPQHF